This T cell receptor beta chain was retrieved from a study of blood T cell repertoires in COVID-19. Study information: COVID-19 samples collected from the United States, Italy and Spain covered acute and convalescent phases. Sources were T cells, B-cell-depleted T cells, or PBMCs; the material itself was cDNA or gDNA.

This clone was observed a handful of times. Authors' analysis steps: Estimates of nucleated cell counts were drawn from the amplification of reference gene primers. Clones were sequenced by immunoSEQ multiplex PCR, and TCRdb holds only the in-frame ones, with some missing. V, J and clone size derive from that table, while D and trimming were established from the DNA sequence. The sample has approximately 120,000 clones; over 75% are singletons. Germline CDR1 is MDHEN and CDR2 is SYDVKM. This CDR3 contains 11 residues. The ends were cut back, 6 bases at V and 9 bases at J, with 11 bases in the middle. V and J are TRBV28 and TRBJ1-2; D possibly corresponds to TRBD1 (5 bases). The sequence was obtained from a woman older than 75 with acute or convalescent COVID-19. The sample taken for sequencing was peripheral blood. The CDR3 loop reads CASSRETSYTF. The DNA for the CDR3 is TGTGCCAGCAGCAGGGAAACTAGCTACACCTTC.